The 21 T cell receptor beta chains listed next were all sequenced from one sample in a study of T cells in Graves' hyperthyroidism and ophthalmopathy. TCR beta CDR3 regions were amplified from RNA transcripts. The TCR CDR3 first-round RT-PCR relied on the HTBI primer set. TCRdb recomputed calls from the multiplex PCR reads with MiXCR, one row per CDR3 protein. This sample has approximately 350,000 distinct CDR3 sequences, with around 15% found just once. Material: blood. Every receptor here comes from a woman aged 60 to 75 with Graves' ophthalmopathy.

The chain combines TRBV6-1 with TRBJ1-6; TRBD1 matches at 7 bases. The junction had 10 bases not matched to a gene; V was cut back by 10 bases and J by 7 bases. The CDR3 spans 14 residues. CDR1 and CDR2 (germline): MNHNS, SASEGT. This chain's CDR3 is CATSDRVRNSPLHF. CDR3 nucleotide sequence: TGTGCCACCAGCGACAGGGTGCGAAATTCACCCCTCCACTTT.

The V call is TRBV6-5, the J call TRBJ2-5; 11 bases are shared with TRBD2. The CDR3 consists of 17 residues. V gave up 2 bases and J gave up 0 bases; unmatched junction bases: 5. Germline CDR1 MNHEY, CDR2 SVGAGI. The CDR3 loop is CASSYMGLADYQETQYF. For the CDR3, the DNA is TGTGCCAGCAGTTACATGGGACTAGCGGACTACCAAGAGACCCAGTACTTC.

This clonotype was detected only a few times. The chain links TRBV29-1 to TRBJ2-1; the match to TRBD1 covers 9 bases. Per germline, CDR1 SQVTM and CDR2 ANQGSEA. The CDR3 totals 13 residues. The J segment lost 4 bases and the V segment lost 6 bases, leaving 4 bases of the junction unmatched. The CDR3 is CSVRDRAYNEQFF. For the CDR3, the DNA is TGCAGCGTCAGGGACAGGGCTTACAATGAGCAGTTCTTC.

V and J are TRBV19 and TRBJ2-1, with 8 bases lining up with TRBD2. The DNA end favors TRBJ2-7, so the J call may be wrong. CDR3 length: 13 residues. Germline assignment: CDR1 LNHDA and CDR2 SQIVND (reference sequence). This chain's CDR3 is CASSIRTSNEQYF. In DNA form, the CDR3 reads TGTGCCAGTAGTATCAGGACTAGCAATGAGCAGTACTTC.

This clonotype was seen at least ten times. The V gene is TRBV7-2, the J gene TRBJ2-5; 9 bases line up with TRBD2. Germline CDR1 SGHTA, CDR2 FQGNSA. The CDR3 sequence is 15 residues long. V dropped 5 bases and J dropped 5; count of bases not matched to a gene: 9. DNA of the CDR3: TGTGCCAGCAGCACGACTAGCGGCCAGGGGGAGACCCAGTACTTC. This gives the protein CASSTTSGQGETQYF.

This clonotype showed up just a few times. V is TRBV3-1 and J is TRBJ1-6, with 8 bases identical to TRBD1. This CDR3 is 12 amino acids long. V was pared by 8 bases and J by 10 bases, with 4 bases of the junction left unmatched. Germline loops: CDR1 LGHDT, CDR2 YNNKEL (reference sequence). The CDR3 sequence is CASATGDSPLHF. The CDR3 nucleotides are TGTGCCAGCGCGACAGGGGACTCACCCCTCCACTTT.

J is TRBJ1-2 and V is TRBV3-1, with TRBD1 as a possible D gene (6 bases). Between the trimmed V and J ends, which lost 1 base and 4 bases, there was a span of 10 bases. Germline V gene data show CDR1 as LGHDT and CDR2 as YNNKEL (reference sequence). The CDR3 loop spans 14 amino acids. This CDR3 is CASSQAGGGYGYTF. As DNA, the CDR3 is TGTGCCAGCAGCCAAGCGGGAGGGGGCTATGGCTACACCTTC.

This clonotype was picked up many times. The CDR3 sequence: CASSGTRLSTDTQYF. Here the CDR3 DNA reads TGTGCCAGCAGTGGTACGAGGCTTAGCACAGATACGCAGTATTTT. The chain recombines TRBV6-1 with TRBJ2-3; D not resolved. Trimming pared 4 bases from V and 0 bases from J, leaving 11 bases between. Germline CDR1 and CDR2: MNHNS and SASEGT. CDR3 length: 15 amino acids.

This clonotype was detected many times. The chain links TRBV2 to TRBJ2-7; TRBD1 aligns across 7 bases. The CDR3 is 14 amino acids. The germline gives CDR1 SNHLY, CDR2 FYNNEI. V was clipped by 4 bases and J by 0 bases; unmatched bases: 3. CDR3 coding DNA: TGTGCCAGCAGTGTGTACAGGGGCTCCTACGAGCAGTACTTC. This encodes CASSVYRGSYEQYF.

The chain carries TRBV7-2 and TRBJ2-2; 7 bases fit TRBD2. Looked up from germline, CDR1 is SGHTA and CDR2 is FQGNSA. Trimming removed 7 bases from V and 7 bases from J; junction bases left unmatched: 6. The CDR3 is made up of 13 amino acids. The CDR3 loop is CASIPRGFGELFF. CDR3 sequence (DNA): TGTGCCAGCATACCGCGGGGGTTCGGGGAGCTGTTTTTT.

This clonotype was picked up a small number of times. The rearrangement links TRBV30 to TRBJ1-5; 7 nucleotides align to TRBD1. Looked up from germline, CDR1 is GTSNPN and CDR2 is SVGIG (reference sequence). The V and J ends lost 3 bases and 2 bases, in that order; junction bases with no gene match: 4. This CDR3 region has 14 residues. The CDR3 sequence is CAWSDRVGNQPQHF. The CDR3 nucleotides read TGTGCCTGGAGCGACAGGGTTGGCAATCAGCCCCAGCATTTT.

This chain joins TRBV5-1 and TRBJ2-3; D possibly uses TRBD1 or TRBD2 (5 bases each). Looked up from germline, CDR1 is SGHRS and CDR2 is YFSETQ. The CDR3 sequence is 13 residues long. Trimming shortened V by 0 bases and J by 6 bases, and 8 bases separated the two germline ends. The CDR3 region has the DNA TGCGCCAGCAGCTTGGGAGGGGAGGATACGCAGTATTTT. Its protein product is CASSLGGEDTQYF.

This clonotype was counted a few times. This rearrangement joins TRBV5-1 to TRBJ2-2; TRBD1 matches at 9 bases. The CDR3 spans 15 residues. The V segment lost 4 bases and the J segment 5 bases; nucleotides outside the gene matches: 6. Germline loops: CDR1 SGHRS, CDR2 YFSETQ. The CDR3 DNA sequence: TGCGCCAGCAGCCCAATTGACAGGGGGACCGGGGAGCTGTTTTTT. Translation gives CASSPIDRGTGELFF.

This sequence joins TRBV29-1 and TRBJ2-7; TRBD2 aligns across 7 bases. Germline V gene lookup returns CDR1 SQVTM and CDR2 ANQGSEA. The CDR3 runs to 12 residues. Germline trimming cut 7 bases from V and 4 bases from J; bases unmatched to any gene: 7. The CDR3 sequence is CSGGLVGYEQYF. The CDR3 nucleotides are TGCAGCGGAGGACTAGTAGGGTACGAGCAGTACTTC.

In this sample, this clonotype turned up a few times. This chain's CDR3 is CASSGTTVSQPQHF. The CDR3 nucleotides are TGTGCCAGTAGCGGCACCACAGTGAGCCAGCCCCAGCATTTT. The chain recombines TRBV19 with TRBJ1-5, with D unresolved. With 6 bases removed from V and 7 bases from J, the gap between germline ends came to 16 bases. The CDR3 has 14 residues. CDR1 is LNHDA, CDR2 SQIVND, per germline (reference sequence). Supplemented by reference TRBV19 and TRBJ1-5, the full variable domain reads DGGITQSPKYLFRKEGQNVTLSCEQNLNHDAMYWYRQDPGQGLRLIYYSQIVNDFQKGDIAEGYSVSREKKESFPLTVTSAQKNPTAFYLCASSGTTVSQPQHFGDGTRLSIL.

This clonotype was recorded many times. This chain connects TRBV7-3 to TRBJ2-7; TRBD2 matches 13 bases. V was clipped by 5 bases and J by 6 bases; unmatched bases: 4. This CDR3 is 14 amino acids long. Looked up from germline, CDR1 is SGHTA and CDR2 is FQGTGA. The CDR3 loop is CASSTGLAGAEQYF. The CDR3 bases are TGTGCCAGCAGCACTGGACTAGCGGGAGCCGAGCAGTACTTC.

In this sample, this clonotype turned up many times. This rearrangement joins TRBV27 to TRBJ2-3; 7 nucleotides match TRBD1. Trimming at V came to 6 bases and at J to 0 bases, leaving 6 bases not matched to a gene. CDR1 is MNHEY, CDR2 SMNVEV, per germline (reference sequence). The CDR3 is made up of 15 amino acids. The DNA for the CDR3 is TGTGCCAGCAGCCGCCGGGACAGAAGCACAGATACGCAGTATTTT. This gives the protein CASSRRDRSTDTQYF.

The chain has TRBV6-1 and TRBJ2-1, with 10 nucleotides matching TRBD2. CDR1 and CDR2 (germline): MNHNS, SASEGT. J was trimmed by 4 bases and V by 5 bases; bases with no gene match: 8. The CDR3 is 16 residues long. CDR3 coding DNA: TGTGCCAGCAGTTGGGGGGTAGCGGGAGGATACAATGAGCAGTTCTTC. It codes for CASSWGVAGGYNEQFF.

This clonotype was counted many times. The J gene is TRBJ2-7, the V gene TRBV6-1, with TRBD1 matching 7 bases. The J segment lost 1 base and the V segment lost 6 bases, leaving 9 bases of the junction unmatched. From germline, CDR1 is MNHNS and CDR2 SASEGT. The CDR3 has 15 amino acids. The chain's CDR3 is CASSPSLGQSYEQYF. The CDR3 DNA sequence: TGTGCCAGCAGCCCGTCCCTGGGACAGTCCTACGAGCAGTACTTC.

The J gene is TRBJ2-5, the V gene TRBV7-9; D may be TRBD2 (5 bases). There are 12 residues in the CDR3. V lost 6 bases and J lost 5, with 10 bases in between. Looked up from germline, CDR1 is SEHNR and CDR2 is FQNEAQ (reference sequence). The CDR3 nucleotides read TGTGCCAGCAGTAGCGTGGAGGAGACCCAGTACTTC. Its protein product is CASSSVEETQYF.

CDR3 nucleotide sequence: TGCGCCAGCAGCTCATTAGCGGGAGGGAACACCGGGGAGCTGTTTTTT. It codes for CASSSLAGGNTGELFF. J is TRBJ2-2 and V is TRBV5-1, with 10 bases fitting TRBD2. Per germline, CDR1 SGHRS and CDR2 YFSETQ. This CDR3 is 16 amino acids long. V lost 3 bases, J lost 1 base, and 3 bases stayed unmatched.